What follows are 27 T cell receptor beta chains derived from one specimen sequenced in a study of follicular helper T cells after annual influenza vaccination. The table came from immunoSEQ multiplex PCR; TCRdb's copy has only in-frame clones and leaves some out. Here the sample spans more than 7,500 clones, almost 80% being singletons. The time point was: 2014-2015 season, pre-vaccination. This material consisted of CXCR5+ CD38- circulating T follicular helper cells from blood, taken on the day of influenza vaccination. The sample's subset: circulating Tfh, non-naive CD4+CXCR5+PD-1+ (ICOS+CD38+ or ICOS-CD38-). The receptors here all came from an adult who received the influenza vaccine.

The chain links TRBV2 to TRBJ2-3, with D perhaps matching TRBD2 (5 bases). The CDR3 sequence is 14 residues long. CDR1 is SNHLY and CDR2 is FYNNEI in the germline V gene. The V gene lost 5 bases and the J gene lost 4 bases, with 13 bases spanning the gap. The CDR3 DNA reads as TGTGCCAGCAGTATAAATCGGGGATCAGATACGCAGTATTTT. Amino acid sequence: CASSINRGSDTQYF. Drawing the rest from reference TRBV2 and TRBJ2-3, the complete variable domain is EPEVTQTPSHQVTQMGQEVILRCVPISNHLYFYWYRQILGQKVEFLVSFYNNEISEKSEIFDDQFSVERPDGSNFTLKIRSTKLEDSAMYFCASSINRGSDTQYFGPGTRLTVL.

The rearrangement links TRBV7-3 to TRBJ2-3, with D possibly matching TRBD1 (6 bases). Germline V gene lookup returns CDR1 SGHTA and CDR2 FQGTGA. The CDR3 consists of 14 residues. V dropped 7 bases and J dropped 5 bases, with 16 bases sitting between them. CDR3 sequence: CASTLVGAGDTQYF. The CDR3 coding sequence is TGTGCCAGCACCCTCGTGGGGGCGGGAGATACGCAGTATTTT.

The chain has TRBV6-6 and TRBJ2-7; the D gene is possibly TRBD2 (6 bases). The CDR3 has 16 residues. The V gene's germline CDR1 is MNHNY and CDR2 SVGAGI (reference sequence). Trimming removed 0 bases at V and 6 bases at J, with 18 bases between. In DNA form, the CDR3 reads TGTGCCAGCAGTTACTCTCATGGGGGAGGCTCTTTCGAGCAGTACTTC. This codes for CASSYSHGGGSFEQYF.

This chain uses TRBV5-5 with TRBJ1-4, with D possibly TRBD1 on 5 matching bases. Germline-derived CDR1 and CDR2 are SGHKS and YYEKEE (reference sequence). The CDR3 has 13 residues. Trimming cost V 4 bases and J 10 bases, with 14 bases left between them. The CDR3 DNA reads TGTGCCAGCAGCCCCCGGGGCCGTTTAAAACTGTTTTTT. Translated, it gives CASSPRGRLKLFF.

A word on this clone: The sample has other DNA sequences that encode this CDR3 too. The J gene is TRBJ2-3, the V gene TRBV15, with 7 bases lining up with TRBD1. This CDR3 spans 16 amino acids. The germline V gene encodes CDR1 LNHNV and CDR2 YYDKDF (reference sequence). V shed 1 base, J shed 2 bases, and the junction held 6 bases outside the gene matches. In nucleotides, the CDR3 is TGTGCCACCAGCAGAGGCCAGGACAGGTCCACAGATACGCAGTATTTT. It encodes CATSRGQDRSTDTQYF.

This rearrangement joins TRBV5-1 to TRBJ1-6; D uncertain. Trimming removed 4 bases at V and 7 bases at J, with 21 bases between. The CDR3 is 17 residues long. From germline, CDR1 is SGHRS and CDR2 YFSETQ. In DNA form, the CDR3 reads TGCGCCAGCAGCCAATCCCCGGGAGGTCTTGCGAATTCACCCCTCCACTTT. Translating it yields CASSQSPGGLANSPLHF.

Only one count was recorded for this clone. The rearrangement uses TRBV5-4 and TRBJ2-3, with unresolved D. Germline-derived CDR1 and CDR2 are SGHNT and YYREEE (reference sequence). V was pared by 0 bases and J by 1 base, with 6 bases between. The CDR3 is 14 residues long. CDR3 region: CASSLGLRTDTQYF. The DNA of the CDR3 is TGTGCCAGCAGCTTGGGATTACGCACAGATACGCAGTATTTT.

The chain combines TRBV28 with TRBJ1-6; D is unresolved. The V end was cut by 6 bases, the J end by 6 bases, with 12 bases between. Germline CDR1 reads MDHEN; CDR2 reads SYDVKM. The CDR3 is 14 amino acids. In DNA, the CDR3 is TGTGCCAGCAGGCATAGGTTCGGTAATTCACCCCTCCACTTT. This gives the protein CASRHRFGNSPLHF. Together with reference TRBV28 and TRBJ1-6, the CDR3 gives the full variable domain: DVKVTQSSRYLVKRTGEKVFLECVQDMDHENMFWYRQDPGLGLRLIYFSYDVKMKEKGDIPEGYSVSREKKERFSLILESASTNQTSMYLCASRHRFGNSPLHFGNGTRLTVT.

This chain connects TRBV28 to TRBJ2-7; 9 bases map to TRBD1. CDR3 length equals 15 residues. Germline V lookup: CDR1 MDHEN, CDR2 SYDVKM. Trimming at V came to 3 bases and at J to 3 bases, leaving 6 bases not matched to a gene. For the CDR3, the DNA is TGTGCCAGCAGTTTTATCGGGACAGGGTACTACGAGCAGTACTTC. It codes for CASSFIGTGYYEQYF.

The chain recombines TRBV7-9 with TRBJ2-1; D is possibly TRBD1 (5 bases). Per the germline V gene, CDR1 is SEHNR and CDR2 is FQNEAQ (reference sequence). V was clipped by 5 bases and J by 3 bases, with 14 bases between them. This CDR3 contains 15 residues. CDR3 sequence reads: CASSPWAGNYNEQFF. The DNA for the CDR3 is TGTGCCAGCAGCCCATGGGCAGGGAACTACAATGAGCAGTTCTTC.

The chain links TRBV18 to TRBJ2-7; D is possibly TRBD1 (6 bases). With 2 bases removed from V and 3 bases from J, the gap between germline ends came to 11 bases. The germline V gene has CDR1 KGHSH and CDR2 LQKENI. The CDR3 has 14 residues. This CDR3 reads CASSPNLGGYEQYF. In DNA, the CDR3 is TGTGCCAGCTCACCAAATTTAGGGGGCTACGAGCAGTACTTC. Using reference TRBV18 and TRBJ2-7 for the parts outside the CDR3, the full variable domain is NAGVMQNPRHLVRRRGQEARLRCSPMKGHSHVYWYRQLPEEGLKFMVYLQKENIIDESGMPKERFSAEFPKEGPSILRIQQVVRGDSAAYFCASSPNLGGYEQYFGPGTRLTVT.

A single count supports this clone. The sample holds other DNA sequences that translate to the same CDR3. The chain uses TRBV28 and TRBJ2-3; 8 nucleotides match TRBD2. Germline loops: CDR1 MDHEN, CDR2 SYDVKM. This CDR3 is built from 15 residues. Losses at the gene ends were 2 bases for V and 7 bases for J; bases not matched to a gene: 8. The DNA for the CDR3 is TGTGCCAGCAGTTTAGGGGCGGGGGGTCGGAATACGCAGTATTTT. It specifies CASSLGAGGRNTQYF. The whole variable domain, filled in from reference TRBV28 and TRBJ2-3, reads DVKVTQSSRYLVKRTGEKVFLECVQDMDHENMFWYRQDPGLGLRLIYFSYDVKMKEKGDIPEGYSVSREKKERFSLILESASTNQTSMYLCASSLGAGGRNTQYFGPGTRLTVL.

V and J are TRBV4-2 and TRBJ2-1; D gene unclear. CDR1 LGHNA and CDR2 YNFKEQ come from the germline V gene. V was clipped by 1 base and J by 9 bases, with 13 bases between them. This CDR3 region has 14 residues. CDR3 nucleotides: TGTGCCAGCAGCCAAGCCCACAAAGGAGCTGAGCAGTTCTTC. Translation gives CASSQAHKGAEQFF.

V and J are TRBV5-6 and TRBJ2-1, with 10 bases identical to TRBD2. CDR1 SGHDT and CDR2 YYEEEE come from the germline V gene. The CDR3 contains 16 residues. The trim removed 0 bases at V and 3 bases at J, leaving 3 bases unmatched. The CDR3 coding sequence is TGTGCCAGCAGCTTGGTAGCGGGAGGAATCTACAATGAGCAGTTCTTC. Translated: CASSLVAGGIYNEQFF.

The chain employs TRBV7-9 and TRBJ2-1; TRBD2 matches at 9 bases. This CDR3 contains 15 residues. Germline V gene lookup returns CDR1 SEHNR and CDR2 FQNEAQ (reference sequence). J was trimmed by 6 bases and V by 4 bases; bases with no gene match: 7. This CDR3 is CASSSLAGVSNEQFF. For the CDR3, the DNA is TGTGCCAGCAGCTCCTTAGCGGGAGTGAGCAATGAGCAGTTCTTC.

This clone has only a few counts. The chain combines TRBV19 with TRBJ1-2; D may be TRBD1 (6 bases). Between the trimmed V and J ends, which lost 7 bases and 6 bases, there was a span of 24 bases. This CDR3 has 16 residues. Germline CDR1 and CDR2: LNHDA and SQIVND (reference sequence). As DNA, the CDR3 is TGTGCCAGTAAACGACGGGAAACCAAGGCAGGGGATGGCTACACCTTC. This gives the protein CASKRRETKAGDGYTF.

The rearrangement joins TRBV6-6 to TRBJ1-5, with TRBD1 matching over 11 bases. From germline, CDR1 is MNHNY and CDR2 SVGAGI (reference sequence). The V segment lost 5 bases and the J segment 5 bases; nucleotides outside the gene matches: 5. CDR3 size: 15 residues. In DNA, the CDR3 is TGTGCCAGCAGTAGAGGACAGGGGGCCTATCAGCCCCAGCATTTT. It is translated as CASSRGQGAYQPQHF.

CDR3: CASSPMGGGSSYEQYF. DNA for the CDR3: TGTGCCAGCAGCCCCATGGGCGGGGGGAGCTCCTACGAGCAGTACTTC. The rearrangement uses TRBV7-2 and TRBJ2-7; TRBD2 matches 8 bases. The CDR3 length is 16 residues. V lost 5 bases, J lost 0 bases, and 9 bases stayed unmatched. From germline, CDR1 is SGHTA and CDR2 FQGNSA.

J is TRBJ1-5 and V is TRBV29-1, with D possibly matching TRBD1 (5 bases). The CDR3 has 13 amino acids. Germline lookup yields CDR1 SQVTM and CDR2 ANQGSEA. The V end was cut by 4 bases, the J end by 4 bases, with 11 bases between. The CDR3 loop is CSVGGAPNQPQHF. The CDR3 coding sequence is TGCAGCGTTGGAGGGGCCCCAAATCAGCCCCAGCATTTT.

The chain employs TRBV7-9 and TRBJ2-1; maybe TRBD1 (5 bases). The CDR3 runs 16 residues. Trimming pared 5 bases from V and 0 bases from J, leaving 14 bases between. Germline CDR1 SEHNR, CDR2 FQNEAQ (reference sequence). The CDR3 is CASSPARQSSYNEQFF. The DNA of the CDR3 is TGTGCCAGCAGCCCCGCGAGACAGAGCTCCTACAATGAGCAGTTCTTC.

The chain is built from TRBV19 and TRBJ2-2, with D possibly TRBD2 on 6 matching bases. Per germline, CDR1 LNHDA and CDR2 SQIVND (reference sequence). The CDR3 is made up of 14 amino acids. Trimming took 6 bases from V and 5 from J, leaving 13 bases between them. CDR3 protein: CASRAGGATGELFF. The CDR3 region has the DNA TGTGCCAGTAGGGCCGGAGGGGCAACCGGGGAGCTGTTTTTT.

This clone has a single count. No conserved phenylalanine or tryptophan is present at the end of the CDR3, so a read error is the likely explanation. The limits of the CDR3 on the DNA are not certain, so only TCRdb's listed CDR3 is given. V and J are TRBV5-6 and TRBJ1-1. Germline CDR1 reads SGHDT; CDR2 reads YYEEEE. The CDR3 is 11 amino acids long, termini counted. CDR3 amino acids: CASSSGGLSEV.

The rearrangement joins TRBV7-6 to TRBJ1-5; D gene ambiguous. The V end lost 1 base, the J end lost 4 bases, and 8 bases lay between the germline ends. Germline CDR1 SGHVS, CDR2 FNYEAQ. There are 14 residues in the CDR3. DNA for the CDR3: TGTGCCAGCAGCTTAGTTGGGCAGAATCAGCCCCAGCATTTT. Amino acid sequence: CASSLVGQNQPQHF. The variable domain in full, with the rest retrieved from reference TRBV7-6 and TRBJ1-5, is GAGVSQSPRYKVTKRGQDVALRCDPISGHVSLYWYRQALGQGPEFLTYFNYEAQQDKSGLPNDRFSAERPEGSISTLTIQRTEQRDSAMYRCASSLVGQNQPQHFGDGTRLSIL.

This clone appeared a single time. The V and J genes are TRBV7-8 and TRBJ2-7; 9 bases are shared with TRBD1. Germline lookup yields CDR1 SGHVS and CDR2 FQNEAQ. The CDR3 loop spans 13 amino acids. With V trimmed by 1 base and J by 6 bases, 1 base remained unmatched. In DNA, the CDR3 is TGTGCCAGCAGCTTAGGACAGGGGGGCGAGCAGTACTTC. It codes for CASSLGQGGEQYF.

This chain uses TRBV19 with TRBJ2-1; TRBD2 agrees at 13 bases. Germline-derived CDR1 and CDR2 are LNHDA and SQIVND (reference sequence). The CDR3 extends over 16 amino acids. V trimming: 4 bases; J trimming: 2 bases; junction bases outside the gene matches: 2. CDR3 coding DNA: TGTGCCAGTAGTAGGGGACTAGCGGGAACCTACAATGAGCAGTTCTTC. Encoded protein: CASSRGLAGTYNEQFF.

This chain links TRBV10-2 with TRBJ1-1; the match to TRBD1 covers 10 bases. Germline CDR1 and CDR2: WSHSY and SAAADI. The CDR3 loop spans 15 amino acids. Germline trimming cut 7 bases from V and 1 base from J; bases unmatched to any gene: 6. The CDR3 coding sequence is TGCGCCAGCAACGGACAGGGGGGTTCGAACACTGAAGCTTTCTTT. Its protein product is CASNGQGGSNTEAFF.

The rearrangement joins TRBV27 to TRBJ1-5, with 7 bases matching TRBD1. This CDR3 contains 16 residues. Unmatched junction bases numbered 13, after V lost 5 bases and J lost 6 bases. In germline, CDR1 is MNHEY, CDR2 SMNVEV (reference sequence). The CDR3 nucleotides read TGTGCCAGCAGTCCCAGGGGGGACGGGGTGAGTCAGCCCCAGCATTTT. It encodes CASSPRGDGVSQPQHF.